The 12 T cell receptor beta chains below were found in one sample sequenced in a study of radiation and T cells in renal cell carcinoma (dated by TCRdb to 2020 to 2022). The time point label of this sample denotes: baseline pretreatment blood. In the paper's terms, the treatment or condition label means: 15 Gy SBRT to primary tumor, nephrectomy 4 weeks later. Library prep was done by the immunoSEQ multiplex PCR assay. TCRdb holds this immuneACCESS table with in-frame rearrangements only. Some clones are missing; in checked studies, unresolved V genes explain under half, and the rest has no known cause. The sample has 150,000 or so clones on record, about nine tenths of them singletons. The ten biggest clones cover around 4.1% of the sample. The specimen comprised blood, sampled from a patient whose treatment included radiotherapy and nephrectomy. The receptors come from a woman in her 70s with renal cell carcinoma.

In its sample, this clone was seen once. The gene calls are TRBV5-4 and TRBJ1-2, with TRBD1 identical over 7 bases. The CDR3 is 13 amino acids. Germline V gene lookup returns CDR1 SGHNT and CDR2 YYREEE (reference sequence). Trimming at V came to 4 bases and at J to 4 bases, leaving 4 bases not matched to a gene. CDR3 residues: CASSDRVSYGYTF. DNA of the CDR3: TGTGCCAGCAGCGACAGGGTTTCCTATGGCTACACCTTC.

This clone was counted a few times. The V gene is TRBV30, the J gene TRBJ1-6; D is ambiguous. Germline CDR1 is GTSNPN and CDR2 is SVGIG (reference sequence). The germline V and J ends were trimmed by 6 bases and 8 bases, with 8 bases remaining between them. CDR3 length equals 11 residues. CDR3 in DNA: TGTGCCTGCCAAACGGATTCACCCCTCCACTTT. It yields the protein CACQTDSPLHF.

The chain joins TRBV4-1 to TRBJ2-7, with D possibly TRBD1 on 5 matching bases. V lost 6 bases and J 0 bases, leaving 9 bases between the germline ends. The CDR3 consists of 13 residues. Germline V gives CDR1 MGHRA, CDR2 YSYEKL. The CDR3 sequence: CASSSQVSYEQYF. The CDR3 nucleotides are TGCGCCAGCAGTTCACAGGTCTCCTACGAGCAGTACTTC.

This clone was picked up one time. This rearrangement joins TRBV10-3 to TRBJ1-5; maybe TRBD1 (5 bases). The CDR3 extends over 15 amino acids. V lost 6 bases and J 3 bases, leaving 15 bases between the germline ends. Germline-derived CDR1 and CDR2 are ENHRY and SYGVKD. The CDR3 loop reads CAISPDSLVNQPQHF. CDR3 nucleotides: TGTGCCATCAGCCCTGACAGTTTGGTCAATCAGCCCCAGCATTTT.

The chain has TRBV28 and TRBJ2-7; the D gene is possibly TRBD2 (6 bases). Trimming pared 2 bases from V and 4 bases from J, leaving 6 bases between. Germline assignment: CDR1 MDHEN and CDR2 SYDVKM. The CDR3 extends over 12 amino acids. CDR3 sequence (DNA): TGTGCCAGCAGTTTACGGGGGTACGAGCAGTACTTC. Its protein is CASSLRGYEQYF.

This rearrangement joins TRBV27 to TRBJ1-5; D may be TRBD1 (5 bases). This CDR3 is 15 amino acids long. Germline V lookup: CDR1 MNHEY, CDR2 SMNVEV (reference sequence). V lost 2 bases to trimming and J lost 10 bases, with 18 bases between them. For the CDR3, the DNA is TGTGCCAGCAGTTTACAGGGAGGGCTAGTGAATCCCCAGCATTTT. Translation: CASSLQGGLVNPQHF.

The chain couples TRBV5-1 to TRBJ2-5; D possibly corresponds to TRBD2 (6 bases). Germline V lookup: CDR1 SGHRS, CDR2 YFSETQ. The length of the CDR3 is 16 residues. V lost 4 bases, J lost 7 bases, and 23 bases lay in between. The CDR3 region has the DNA TGCGCCAGCAGCAGCTTCCCGGGACTGGAGACGGGGACCCAGTACTTC. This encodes CASSSFPGLETGTQYF.

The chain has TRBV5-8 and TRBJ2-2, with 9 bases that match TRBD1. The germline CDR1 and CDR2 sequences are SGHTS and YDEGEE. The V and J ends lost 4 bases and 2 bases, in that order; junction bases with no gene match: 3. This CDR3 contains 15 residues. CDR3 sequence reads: CASSDRGSNTGELFF. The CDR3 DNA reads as TGTGCCAGCAGCGACAGGGGGTCCAACACCGGGGAGCTGTTTTTT.

DNA of the CDR3: TGTGCCAGCGGCCCACCGGGACAGGGGAGGGAGCAGTACTTC. The encoded protein is CASGPPGQGREQYF. This chain links TRBV9 with TRBJ2-7; TRBD1 matches at 10 bases. Germline V lookup: CDR1 SGDLS, CDR2 YYNGEE. The CDR3 has 14 amino acids. V shed 7 bases and J 7 bases; nucleotides not matched to a gene: 11.

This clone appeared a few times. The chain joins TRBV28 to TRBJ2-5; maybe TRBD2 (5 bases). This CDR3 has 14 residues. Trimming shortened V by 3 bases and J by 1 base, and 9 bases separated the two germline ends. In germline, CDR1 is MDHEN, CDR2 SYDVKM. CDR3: CASSFFGVQETQYF. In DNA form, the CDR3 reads TGTGCCAGCAGTTTTTTCGGGGTCCAAGAGACCCAGTACTTC.

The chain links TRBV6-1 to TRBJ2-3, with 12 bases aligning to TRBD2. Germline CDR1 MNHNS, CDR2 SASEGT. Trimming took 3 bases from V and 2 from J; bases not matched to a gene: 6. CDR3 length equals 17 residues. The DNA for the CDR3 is TGTGCCAGCAGTGATTCTACTAGCGGGGGGAACACAGATACGCAGTATTTT. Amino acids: CASSDSTSGGNTDTQYF.

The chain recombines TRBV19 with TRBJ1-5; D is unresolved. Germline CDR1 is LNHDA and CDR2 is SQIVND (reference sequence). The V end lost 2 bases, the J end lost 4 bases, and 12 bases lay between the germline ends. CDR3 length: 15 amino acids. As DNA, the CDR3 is TGTGCCAGTAGTATAAAGCAGGCGCTGAATCAGCCCCAGCATTTT. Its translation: CASSIKQALNQPQHF.